The entry that follows covers one T cell receptor (beta chain) sequence. Its antigen remains unidentified. The sample is drawn from a study of a mutant IDH1 vaccine in newly diagnosed glioma. For the study at large: Earlier treatment was radiotherapy, temozolomide, or both, with most getting both.

Described time point: week 35, safety follow-up. Vaccination comprised doses that each held 300 ug of mutant IDH1 20-mer peptide, plus topical imiquimod. Patients received eight vaccinations in weeks 1, 3, 5, 7, 11, 15, 19, 23. Per the germline V gene, CDR1 is LNHDA and CDR2 is SQIVND (reference sequence). The CDR3 runs to 11 residues. The V end was cut by 7 bases, the J end by 0 bases, with 3 bases between. Clones were read by immunoSEQ multiplex PCR, and TCRdb kept only the in-frame ones, dropping some. The sample lists about 33,000 clones, about four fifths occurring once. The sample in question was PBMCs, obtained from a glioma patient whose treatment included an IDH1 peptide vaccine. The chain is built from TRBV19 and TRBJ1-1, with D uncertain. The receptor comes from a woman aged 18-35 years with glioma. CDR3 nucleotides: TGTGCCAGTACCCTGAACACTGAAGCTTTCTTT. Translating gives CASTLNTEAFF.